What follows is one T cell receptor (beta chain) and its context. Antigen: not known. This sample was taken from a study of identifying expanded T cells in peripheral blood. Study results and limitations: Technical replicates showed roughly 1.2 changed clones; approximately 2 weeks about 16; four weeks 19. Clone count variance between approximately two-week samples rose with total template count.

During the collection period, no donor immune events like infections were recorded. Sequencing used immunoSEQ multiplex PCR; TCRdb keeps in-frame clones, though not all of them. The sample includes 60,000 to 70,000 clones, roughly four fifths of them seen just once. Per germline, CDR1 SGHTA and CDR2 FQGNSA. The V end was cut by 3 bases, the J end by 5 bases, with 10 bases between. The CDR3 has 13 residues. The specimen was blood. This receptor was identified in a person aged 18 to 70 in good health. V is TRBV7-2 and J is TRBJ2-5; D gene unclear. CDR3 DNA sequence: TGTGCCAGCAGCTTCTCGGCGTCTGAGACCCAGTACTTC. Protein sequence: CASSFSASETQYF.